This TCR beta chain derives from a study of blood T cell repertoires in COVID-19 (TCRdb year 2020). Regarding the research as a whole: The collaborator samples originated in the United States, Italy and Spain and spanned the acute and convalescent phases of COVID-19. The material from the prospective study consisted of cDNA or gDNA derived from T cells, B-cell-depleted T cells, or PBMCs. Deeply sampled blood TCRbeta repertoires from subjects exposed to, actively infected with, or recovered from COVID-19 were included in the dataset. A freely available public database, intended as a resource for researchers studying the immune response to SARS-CoV-2, is where the repertoires were released. The samples were drawn from two sources: the first 160 participants of the ongoing ImmuneRACE study, and 1,254 subjects contributed by 6 global collaborators. A de-identified subject ID, COVID-19 status, age in years and sex were almost always included in the sample metadata. Where HLA class I and class II types were available, the types were taken from metadata supplied by the sample provider, not from assay-based typing.

Overall study outcomes, separate from this receptor: How much clinical and demographic metadata was included differed by source and by participant, and the metadata was provided uncurated.

CDR1 and CDR2 were assigned from the germline V gene as SNHLY and FYNNEI. Ends trimmed: V by 4 bases, J by 6 bases; bases unmatched to a gene: 4. CDR3 length: 14 amino acids, cysteine to phenylalanine. Kept here is only the CDR3 DNA, which spans 42 bases and is read in frame from base 1. Collaborating institutions collected whole blood in K2EDTA tubes following their own protocols. For TCRbeta analysis, collaborators shipped samples in one of three forms: frozen whole blood, isolated PBMCs, or DNA extracted from either of those sample types. TCRbeta CDR3 regions were amplified from genomic DNA by means of the immunoSEQ Assay, a bias-controlled multiplex PCR. In the authors' own workflow: The number of nucleated cells in each sample was estimated from the amplification of reference gene primers within the assay. To quantify the absolute abundance of each unique TCRbeta CDR3 rearrangement, sequence reads were collapsed and filtered. For each sample, productive Simpson clonality was calculated as the square root of Simpson's diversity index across productive rearrangements. Entries here come from immuneACCESS through TCRdb and include only in-frame sequences with V and J called. Some clones fail to appear in such tables; in the studies checked, an unresolved V gene covers under half of the shortfall, and the cause of the remainder is unknown. V and J calls and clone size are as listed in that table; D and trimming were resolved from the DNA. The sample profile shows over 200,000 clones; roughly 87% of them were found once. 1.9% of the sample is held by the ten biggest clonotypes.

Comment on this clone: The target of this receptor is not known. Within one base of it there is no much larger clone, and no base qualities were kept.

Sequenced: peripheral blood. This TCR derives from a man aged 40-55 years with active or convalescent COVID-19. Rearrangement joined TRBV2 to TRBJ1-5; TRBD1 matches 9 bases in the middle. The nucleotides read TGTGCCAGCAGTGGGGACAGGGCGATTCAGCCCCAGCATTTT. It codes for CASSGDRAIQPQHF.